A single TCR beta chain is shown here with its context. The record originates from a study of blood T cell repertoires in COVID-19. As processed by the authors: Nucleated cell counts were estimated from reference gene primer amplification. The protocol was immunoSEQ multiplex PCR, while the TCRdb copy is restricted to in-frame clones and leaves out a portion. V, J and clone size were drawn from that table, and D and trimming were deduced from the DNA. The sample has roughly 68,000 clones; approximately 81% are singletons. This TCR was recovered from a woman aged 40 to 49 with acute COVID-19. The sequencing sample was made of PBMCs or T cells enriched from blood (not recorded which).

The CDR3 region is CASSQETVASGGILAKNIQYF. As DNA, the CDR3 is TGTGCCAGCAGCCAAGAGACGGTGGCAAGCGGGGGGATACTAGCCAAAAACATTCAGTACTTC. The chain links TRBV4-2 to TRBJ2-4, with 9 bases aligning to TRBD2. V lost 0 bases and J lost 0; bases outside the gene matches: 15. Germline V gives CDR1 LGHNA, CDR2 YNFKEQ. CDR3 length: 21 residues.